Listed here are 23 T cell receptor beta chains from one sample, sequenced in a study of shared clonotypes between healthy human individuals. Produced via immunoSEQ multiplex PCR; TCRdb's table is partial and in-frame only. Of about 2.2 million clones listed, 93% are singletons. Positive CCR7 selection of CD45RO-negative cells yielded the naive CD8 cells, and terminally differentiated effector memory CD45RA+ cells were excluded. Material: naive CD8+ T cells from PBMCs. All receptors come from a man aged 18 to 30 in good health. Some clones in this sample may be carry-over from other donors' samples.

The gene calls are TRBV30 and TRBJ1-1, with D maybe TRBD1 (6 bases). The V end was cut by 5 bases, the J end by 5 bases, with 12 bases between. Germline V lookup: CDR1 GTSNPN, CDR2 SVGIG (reference sequence). This CDR3 region has 12 residues. CDR3: CAWAGARTEAFF. The CDR3 DNA is TGTGCCTGGGCAGGGGCCAGAACTGAAGCTTTCTTT.

This chain uses TRBV5-6 with TRBJ2-7, with D hard to call. The V end lost 2 bases, the J end lost 2 bases, and 11 bases lay between the germline ends. The CDR3 extends over 14 amino acids. Germline V gene data show CDR1 as SGHDT and CDR2 as YYEEEE. The CDR3 reads CASSLGVSTYEQYF. The CDR3, as DNA: TGTGCCAGCAGCTTAGGCGTTAGCACCTACGAGCAGTACTTC. Full variable domain (outside the CDR3, taken from reference TRBV5-6 and TRBJ2-7): DAGVTQSPTHLIKTRGQQVTLRCSPKSGHDTVSWYQQALGQGPQFIFQYYEEEERQRGNFPDRFSGHQFPNYSSELNVNALLLGDSALYLCASSLGVSTYEQYFGPGTRLTVT.

The chain joins TRBV5-1 to TRBJ1-2; tentative D call: TRBD1 (6 bases). CDR3 length equals 14 residues. In germline, CDR1 is SGHRS, CDR2 YFSETQ. V was cut by 0 bases and J by 7 bases, with 13 bases left in between. CDR3 protein: CASSLDSGAGGYTF. The CDR3, as DNA: TGCGCCAGCAGCTTGGATTCGGGGGCAGGTGGCTACACCTTC.

Comments on this clone: This same CDR3 is encoded by further DNA sequences in the sample. The rearrangement joins TRBV7-9 to TRBJ2-7; D not certain. This CDR3 is 12 amino acids long. Trimming removed 3 bases from V and 5 bases from J, with 8 bases in between. Germline loops: CDR1 SEHNR, CDR2 FQNEAQ (reference sequence). The CDR3 DNA follows: TGTGCCAGCAGCTTTCCCGACGACGAGCAGTACTTC. It translates to CASSFPDDEQYF.

This chain links TRBV4-2 with TRBJ2-7; a possible D gene is TRBD2 (5 bases). Germline V gene lookup returns CDR1 LGHNA and CDR2 YNFKEQ. The CDR3 is 14 residues long. V was shortened by 4 bases and J by 0 bases, with 10 bases between the two germline ends. The DNA of the CDR3 is TGTGCCAGCAGCCCGAATAGCGACTCCTACGAGCAGTACTTC. Translation gives CASSPNSDSYEQYF.

This clone appeared once. V is TRBV11-2 and J is TRBJ2-1; TRBD2 aligns across 7 bases. J was trimmed by 4 bases and V by 2 bases; bases with no gene match: 8. Germline V lookup: CDR1 SGHAT, CDR2 FQNNGV. The CDR3 length is 16 residues. CDR3 sequence reads: CASSLSRLAPYNEQFF. The CDR3 nucleotides read TGTGCCAGCAGCTTATCCCGACTAGCACCGTACAATGAGCAGTTCTTC.

V and J are TRBV10-3 and TRBJ1-1; D is uncertain. The germline V gene has CDR1 ENHRY and CDR2 SYGVKD. Trimming pared 2 bases from V and 1 base from J, leaving 5 bases between. The CDR3 is 13 amino acids. In nucleotides, the CDR3 is TGTGCCATCAGTGAGGAAGAGAACACTGAAGCTTTCTTT. It encodes CAISEEENTEAFF.

The chain couples TRBV28 to TRBJ2-1, with 12 bases identical to TRBD1. Germline-derived CDR1 and CDR2 are MDHEN and SYDVKM. V trimming: 9 bases; J trimming: 7 bases; junction bases outside the gene matches: 10. This CDR3 has 15 amino acids. CDR3 nucleotides: TGTGCCAGTCACGACCGGGACAGGGGGCGGAATGAGCAGTTCTTC. Translating it yields CASHDRDRGRNEQFF.

The gene calls are TRBV6-5 and TRBJ2-7; D ambiguous. Looked up from germline, CDR1 is MNHEY and CDR2 is SVGAGI. The CDR3 loop spans 12 amino acids. V was clipped by 6 bases and J by 2 bases, with 8 bases between them. In DNA form, the CDR3 reads TGTGCCAGCAGCTTTGACACCTACGAGCAGTACTTC. Encoded protein: CASSFDTYEQYF.

The chain couples TRBV30 to TRBJ2-7; 7 bases align to TRBD1. J was trimmed by 3 bases and V by 5 bases; bases with no gene match: 7. The CDR3 loop spans 13 amino acids. Germline V gene sequence: CDR1 GTSNPN, CDR2 SVGIG (reference sequence). The DNA of the CDR3 is TGTGCCTGGCGTGGCAGGGGGATCTACGAGCAGTACTTC. Protein: CAWRGRGIYEQYF.

The chain is built from TRBV5-6 and TRBJ1-1, with 10 bases lining up with TRBD1. Germline lookup yields CDR1 SGHDT and CDR2 YYEEEE. CDR3 length: 15 residues. The V segment lost 4 bases and the J segment 4 bases; nucleotides outside the gene matches: 7. The CDR3 bases are TGTGCCAGCAGCCCCGTGGGACAGGGGAGCACTGAAGCTTTCTTT. Its translation: CASSPVGQGSTEAFF.

The CDR3 reads CAISGTATYEQYF. The DNA for the CDR3 is TGCGCCATCTCCGGGACAGCGACCTACGAGCAGTACTTC. The chain employs TRBV10-2 and TRBJ2-5; TRBD1 matches at 7 bases. The DNA end favors TRBJ2-7, so the J call may be wrong. The V gene's germline CDR1 is WSHSY and CDR2 SAAADI. This CDR3 contains 13 residues.

The chain couples TRBV5-8 to TRBJ2-3, with D perhaps TRBD2 (6 bases). The CDR3 is made up of 17 amino acids. V was pared by 1 base and J by 5 bases, with 20 bases between. The germline CDR1 and CDR2 sequences are SGHTS and YDEGEE. As DNA, the CDR3 is TGTGCCAGCAGCTTGACGCCCTACTTGCGGGGTAGAGATACGCAGTATTTT. Protein: CASSLTPYLRGRDTQYF.

This clone was seen just once. Other DNA sequences in this sample translate to the same CDR3. CDR3 in DNA: TGTGCCAGTAGCTCCGGGACAGGGGGCTACGAGCAGTACTTC. Translation: CASSSGTGGYEQYF. The chain joins TRBV19 to TRBJ2-7; TRBD1 agrees at 11 bases. The germline V gene has CDR1 LNHDA and CDR2 SQIVND (reference sequence). The CDR3 is 14 residues long. With V trimmed by 6 bases and J by 3 bases, 4 bases remained unmatched.

Regarding this clone: This specimen includes other DNA sequences encoding the same CDR3. The V and J genes are TRBV6-5 and TRBJ1-5; D unclear. CDR3 length: 13 amino acids. The V end lost 2 bases, the J end lost 3 bases, and 5 bases lay between the germline ends. Germline V lookup: CDR1 MNHEY, CDR2 SVGAGI. This chain's CDR3 is CASSYGPNQPQHF. The CDR3 DNA reads as TGTGCCAGCAGTTACGGTCCCAATCAGCCCCAGCATTTT.

The J gene is TRBJ2-7, the V gene TRBV4-1; no clear D. CDR3 size: 15 residues. Germline lookup yields CDR1 MGHRA and CDR2 YSYEKL. V lost 0 bases and J lost 2, with 11 bases in between. CDR3 residues: CASSQDRQAPYEQYF. In DNA, the CDR3 is TGCGCCAGCAGCCAAGATCGGCAAGCGCCCTACGAGCAGTACTTC.

This clone was detected once. The genes are TRBV4-1 and TRBJ2-1; D not resolved. Deletions cut 6 bases from V and 6 bases from J, with 9 bases between. CDR1 is MGHRA, CDR2 YSYEKL, per germline. The CDR3 covers 12 residues. The CDR3 DNA reads as TGCGCCAGCAGAAGCAACCCCAATGAGCAGTTCTTC. This codes for CASRSNPNEQFF.

In its sample, this clone was seen once. Other DNA sequences within the sample encode an identical CDR3. The chain joins TRBV7-9 to TRBJ2-7; 7 positions agree with TRBD1. The junction had 7 bases not matched to a gene; V was cut back by 5 bases and J by 3 bases. The CDR3 extends over 14 amino acids. The germline CDR1 and CDR2 sequences are SEHNR and FQNEAQ (reference sequence). The DNA for the CDR3 is TGTGCCAGCAGCCCTCGGGACAGTAGCTACGAGCAGTACTTC. Protein: CASSPRDSSYEQYF.

The genes are TRBV27 and TRBJ2-5; D ambiguous. Trimming removed 2 bases at V and 2 bases at J, with 9 bases between. The CDR3 has 14 residues. Germline CDR1 reads MNHEY; CDR2 reads SMNVEV (reference sequence). The CDR3 here is CASSLGQTQETQYF. DNA of the CDR3: TGTGCCAGCAGTTTAGGTCAGACTCAAGAGACCCAGTACTTC.

This rearrangement joins TRBV7-2 to TRBJ1-2; a possible D gene is TRBD1 (6 bases). The CDR3 length is 15 residues. Germline CDR1 is SGHTA and CDR2 is FQGNSA. V shed 2 bases and J shed 4 bases, with 14 bases lying between them. The CDR3 DNA reads TGTGCCAGCAGCTTAAGAGGGGGAACGCTCTATGGCTACACCTTC. This encodes CASSLRGGTLYGYTF. The full variable domain, its missing parts supplied by reference TRBV7-2 and TRBJ1-2, is GAGVSQSPSNKVTEKGKDVELRCDPISGHTALYWYRQSLGQGLEFLIYFQGNSAPDKSGLPSDRFSAERTGGSVSTLTIQRTQQEDSAVYLCASSLRGGTLYGYTFGSGTRLTVV.

This chain joins TRBV9 and TRBJ2-1, with D perhaps assigned TRBD1 or TRBD2 (5 bases each). Germline V gene sequence: CDR1 SGDLS, CDR2 YYNGEE. This CDR3 has 18 residues. V lost 4 bases, J lost 6 bases, and 26 bases lay in between. CDR3 amino acids: CASSSHSHPGTAGNEQFF. As DNA, the CDR3 is TGTGCCAGCAGCTCGCATTCCCACCCCGGGACCGCAGGCAATGAGCAGTTCTTC.

This chain connects TRBV7-9 to TRBJ1-1; 7 bases match TRBD1. Germline V CDR1 and CDR2: SEHNR, FQNEAQ (reference sequence). J lost 4 bases, V lost 1 base, and 3 bases had no gene match. This CDR3 has 14 amino acids. The CDR3 spells CASSLDRGTTEAFF. The DNA for the CDR3 is TGTGCCAGCAGCTTAGACAGGGGCACCACTGAAGCTTTCTTT.

About this clone itself: This CDR3 is also generated by other DNA sequences in the sample. V usage is TRBV6-6 and J usage is TRBJ1-1; no definite D call. Trimming shortened V by 1 base and J by 5 bases, and 8 bases separated the two germline ends. This CDR3 has 13 amino acids. Germline CDR1 reads MNHNY; CDR2 reads SVGAGI (reference sequence). CDR3 coding DNA: TGTGCCAGCAGTTACTTGGAGGGAACTGAAGCTTTCTTT. Protein sequence: CASSYLEGTEAFF.